The next 6 T cell receptor beta chains were all read from a single sample in a study of shared clonotypes between healthy human individuals. The assay was immunoSEQ multiplex PCR, and TCRdb's table has in-frame clones only and misses some. The sample comprises over a million clones, approximately 80% of which are singletons, and 0.5% to 0.65% rests with the top ten. The sample was memory CD4+ T cells from PBMCs. The subset denotes: CD45RA-negative fraction. These receptors came from a man aged 18 to 30 in good health. Some clones in this sample may be carry-over from other donors' samples.

V and J are TRBV27 and TRBJ1-1, with 11 bases identical to TRBD1. Trimming at V came to 7 bases and at J to 5 bases, leaving 12 bases not matched to a gene. Germline V gives CDR1 MNHEY, CDR2 SMNVEV (reference sequence). This CDR3 has 16 residues. This CDR3 is CASIPGQGVGDTEAFF. As DNA, the CDR3 is TGTGCCAGCATCCCGGGACAGGGGGTCGGAGATACTGAAGCTTTCTTT.

The gene calls are TRBV5-1 and TRBJ2-1; either TRBD1 or TRBD2 may supply D (6 bases each). The CDR3 loop spans 16 amino acids. Deletions cut 2 bases from V and 2 bases from J, with 14 bases between. Germline V gene data show CDR1 as SGHRS and CDR2 as YFSETQ. CDR3 nucleotide sequence: TGCGCCAGCAGCTTCTTATGGGGGGCTACCTACAATGAGCAGTTCTTC. Amino acids: CASSFLWGATYNEQFF. The variable domain in full, completed from reference TRBV5-1 and TRBJ2-1, reads KAGVTQTPRYLIKTRGQQVTLSCSPISGHRSVSWYQQTPGQGLQFLFEYFSETQRNKGNFPGRFSGRQFSNSRSEMNVSTLELGDSALYLCASSFLWGATYNEQFFGPGTRLTVL.

This sequence joins TRBV4-1 and TRBJ2-1, with no clear D. The germline V and J ends were trimmed by 1 base and 10 bases, with 11 bases remaining between them. Germline CDR1 reads MGHRA; CDR2 reads YSYEKL. The CDR3 spans 13 residues. CDR3 sequence reads: CASSQVRFREQFF. As DNA, the CDR3 is TGCGCCAGCAGCCAAGTTCGCTTCCGAGAGCAGTTCTTC.

Comment on this clone: Given a far larger clone just one base away, this is likely a sequencing read error. V usage is TRBV5-8 and J usage is TRBJ2-2; TRBD1 or TRBD2 may be the D gene (5 bases each). The ends were cut back, 4 bases at V and 6 bases at J, with 10 bases in the middle. The CDR3 is 13 amino acids. Germline V CDR1 and CDR2: SGHTS, YDEGEE. This CDR3 reads CASSPLGAGELFF. Here the CDR3 DNA reads TGTGCCAGCAGCCCTCTGGGGGCCGGGGAGCTGTTTTTT.

This clone was found a few times. The genes are TRBV4-1 and TRBJ2-7; 10 bases match TRBD2. This CDR3 is 17 amino acids long. The germline CDR1 and CDR2 sequences are MGHRA and YSYEKL. The trim removed 1 base at V and 0 bases at J, leaving 6 bases unmatched. This chain's CDR3 is CASSQGTSGGSSYEQYF. The DNA of the CDR3 is TGCGCCAGCAGCCAAGGGACTAGCGGTGGGAGCTCCTACGAGCAGTACTTC.

The chain links TRBV2 to TRBJ1-1; D gene unclear. CDR1 is SNHLY, CDR2 FYNNEI, per germline. This CDR3 has 15 amino acids. Trimming pared 4 bases from V and 1 base from J, leaving 13 bases between. CDR3 sequence (DNA): TGTGCCAGCAGTGTGCTCGTAATGGGGAACACTGAAGCTTTCTTT. Protein sequence: CASSVLVMGNTEAFF.